This T cell receptor (beta chain) was obtained from a study of blood T cell repertoires in COVID-19. Overall study: Sites across the United States, Italy and Spain contributed samples from acute and convalescent COVID-19.

Deletions cut 3 bases from V and 1 base from J, with 15 bases between. The V gene's germline CDR1 is MGHDK and CDR2 SYGVNS. The CDR3 has 16 residues. The table came from immunoSEQ multiplex PCR; TCRdb's copy has only in-frame clones and leaves some out. The sample lists about 280,000 clones; 82% were seen once. Ages ranged from about 18 to 89 years, with residence in about two dozen US areas. Sequencing used PBMCs or T cells enriched from blood (not recorded which). The receptor was isolated from a middle-aged man who had been exposed to COVID-19. This chain connects TRBV25-1 to TRBJ1-1, with D unclear. In DNA, the CDR3 is TGTGCCAGCAGTGACTCTTTTGGCAAAAAGAACACTGAAGCTTTCTTT. Translation: CASSDSFGKKNTEAFF.